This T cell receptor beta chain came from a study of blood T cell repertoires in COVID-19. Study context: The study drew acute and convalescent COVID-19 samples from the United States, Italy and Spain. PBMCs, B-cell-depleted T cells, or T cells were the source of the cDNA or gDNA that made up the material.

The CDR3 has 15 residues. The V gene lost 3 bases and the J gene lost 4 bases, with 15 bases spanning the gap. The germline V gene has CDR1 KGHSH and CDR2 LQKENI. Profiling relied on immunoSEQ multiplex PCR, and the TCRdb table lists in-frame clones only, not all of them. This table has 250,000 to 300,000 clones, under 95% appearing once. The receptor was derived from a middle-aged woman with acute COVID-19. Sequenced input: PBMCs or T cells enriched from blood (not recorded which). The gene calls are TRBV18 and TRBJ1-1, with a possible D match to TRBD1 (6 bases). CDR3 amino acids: CASSPLTGMGTEAFF. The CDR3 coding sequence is TGTGCCAGCTCACCGCTAACAGGGATGGGCACTGAAGCTTTCTTT. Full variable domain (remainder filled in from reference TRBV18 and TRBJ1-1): NAGVMQNPRHLVRRRGQEARLRCSPMKGHSHVYWYRQLPEEGLKFMVYLQKENIIDESGMPKERFSAEFPKEGPSILRIQQVVRGDSAAYFCASSPLTGMGTEAFFGQGTRLTVV.